Listed below are T cell receptor beta chains from one sample, sequenced in a study of blood T cells in healthy people across ages. TCRdb ran MiXCR on the 5' RACE reads and lists one entry per CDR3 protein. The sample contains 1.5 million to 2 million distinct CDR3 sequences, over 25% of which appear only once. Sample: blood. Every receptor here comes from a woman in her 30s in good health. Each CDR3 is given without its conserved first and last residue.

>17|TRBJ2-1|TRBV6-5
ASSYSLAGGPKTVNEQV
>12|TRBJ2-7|TRBV5-4
ASSLDGSFYEQY
>14|TRBJ2-7|TRBV19
ASSMNPSGRTYEQY
>16|TRBJ2-5|TRBV6-5
ASSYARGATTSRETQY
>13|TRBJ1-5|TRBV3-1
ASSQDTTGDQPQH
>11|TRBJ2-7|TRBV29-1
SVVRDREHEQY
>15|NA|TRBV6-5
ASSSPATSGGPYEQY
>13|TRBJ2-1|TRBV4-3
ASSQRASDYNEQF
>14|TRBJ2-7|TRBV4-2
ASSQDLAGRTYEQY
>10|TRBJ2-3|TRBV6-5
ATTRGDTEQY
>13|TRBJ2-1|TRBV7-2
ASSSQGFPGNEQF